This TCR beta chain was captured in a study of cytomegalovirus exposure and HLA in healthy donors. Whole-study results and caveats: An assumption of roughly uniform sequencing depth across donors underlay the presence/absence analyses. As a later analysis revealed, most CMV-associated TCR beta chains appeared HLA-restricted.

Of note for this clone: Its matching antigen is unknown. At one end the junction does not follow the germline gene, possibly because of a read error.

From germline, CDR1 is SEHNR and CDR2 FQNEAQ (reference sequence). The CDR3 has 14 amino acids. Primers included in the PCR were 60 Vbeta and 13 Jbeta primers. Authors' processing steps: Approximately 12 million of the about 80 million unique TCR beta chains counted in a later analysis were shared. Assay: immunoSEQ multiplex PCR; the TCRdb copy retains only in-frame clones and omits some. V and J calls and clone size are as listed in that table; D and trimming were resolved from the DNA. The table records around 160,000 clones, roughly 72% of them present only once. The genes are TRBV7-9 and TRBJ1-4; D unresolved. This receptor was obtained from a woman in her thirties or forties in good health and CMV-seronegative. Specimen: PBMCs. The CDR3 bases are TGTGCCAGCAACTTACCTCAGGCGGGGGAAAAACTGTTTTTT. Translating it yields CASNLPQAGEKLFF.